This T cell receptor beta chain was sequenced for a study of blood T cell repertoires in COVID-19. Study as a whole: COVID-19 samples from acute and convalescent phases originated in the United States, Italy and Spain. The analysed material was cDNA or gDNA that came from T cells, B-cell-depleted T cells, or PBMCs.

V lost 7 bases and J lost 1, with 13 bases in between. This CDR3 region has 14 residues. Per the germline V gene, CDR1 is ENHRY and CDR2 is SYGVKD. Sequenced by immunoSEQ multiplex PCR; TCRdb stores in-frame clones only, minus some. The top ten hold around 19% of the sample, which has around 150,000 clones, about 86% seen once. The clonotype was recovered from an elderly woman with acute or convalescent COVID-19. The rearrangement joins TRBV10-3 to TRBJ1-1, with D unresolved. Sequencing was done on a sample of peripheral blood. CDR3 residues: CAITPNLKNTEAFF. CDR3 DNA sequence: TGTGCCATCACCCCCAACCTAAAGAACACTGAAGCTTTCTTT.